The 27 T cell receptor beta chains reported below all come from one sample, sequenced in a study of radiation and T cells in renal cell carcinoma. As for treatment: treatment-naive control, cytoreductive nephrectomy. Clones were read by immunoSEQ multiplex PCR, and TCRdb kept only the in-frame ones, dropping some. The sample yields around 16,000 clones, 50% to 60% seen once. Source: tumor tissue, taken from a patient whose treatment was nephrectomy without radiotherapy. These receptors were obtained from a man in his fifties or sixties with renal cell carcinoma.

V is TRBV9 and J is TRBJ2-7; 9 nucleotides line up with TRBD1. CDR3 size: 16 residues. V shed 3 bases and J 4 bases; nucleotides not matched to a gene: 11. Germline V gene sequence: CDR1 SGDLS, CDR2 YYNGEE. CDR3 residues: CASSGGTGGTSYEQYF. The CDR3 DNA sequence: TGTGCCAGCAGCGGAGGTACAGGGGGCACATCATACGAGCAGTACTTC.

The rearrangement joins TRBV28 to TRBJ2-5; 9 bases align to TRBD2. Near its end, the DNA agrees better with TRBJ2-7, so the J call may be wrong. The CDR3 has 14 residues. CDR1 and CDR2 (germline): MDHEN, SYDVKM. The CDR3 DNA reads as TGTGCCAGCAGTGAAGAGCGGGAGGTCGACGAGCAGTACTTC. It codes for CASSEEREVDEQYF.

The rearrangement uses TRBV10-2 and TRBJ1-1; D not certain. Per the germline V gene, CDR1 is WSHSY and CDR2 is SAAADI. Trimming took off 9 bases at V and 4 bases at J, with 15 bases between the two ends. The CDR3 is made up of 13 amino acids. The CDR3 DNA follows: TGCGCCAGTGAAGGAGGGCCGGGCACTGAAGCTTTCTTT. It yields the protein CASEGGPGTEAFF.

This clone was detected a few times. This CDR3 is CASSLSAPGTSGPPDDEQFF. The CDR3, as DNA: TGTGCCAGCAGTTTATCGGCGCCCGGGACTAGCGGGCCCCCCGACGATGAGCAGTTCTTC. The chain joins TRBV27 to TRBJ2-1; 12 bases fit TRBD2. Losses at the gene ends were 0 bases for V and 8 bases for J; bases not matched to a gene: 17. The CDR3 covers 20 residues. Germline CDR1 is MNHEY and CDR2 is SMNVEV (reference sequence).

The chain uses TRBV2 and TRBJ1-2; D remains ambiguous. V lost 0 bases, J lost 4 bases, and 9 bases lay in between. Germline lookup yields CDR1 SNHLY and CDR2 FYNNEI. This CDR3 comprises 14 residues. The CDR3 here is CASSEAGSVYGYTF. In nucleotides, the CDR3 is TGTGCCAGCAGTGAAGCAGGGTCCGTCTATGGCTACACCTTC. The whole variable domain, remainder taken from reference TRBV2 and TRBJ1-2, is EPEVTQTPSHQVTQMGQEVILRCVPISNHLYFYWYRQILGQKVEFLVSFYNNEISEKSEIFDDQFSVERPDGSNFTLKIRSTKLEDSAMYFCASSEAGSVYGYTFGSGTRLTVV.

This clone was detected only once. CDR3 nucleotides: TGTGCCAGCACCTTCCAAGGGGATTTTTCCTACGAGCAGTACTTC. Protein product: CASTFQGDFSYEQYF. The chain combines TRBV5-6 with TRBJ2-7; D may be TRBD1 (5 bases). Trimming took 6 bases from V and 1 from J, leaving 17 bases between them. CDR3 length equals 15 residues. From germline, CDR1 is SGHDT and CDR2 YYEEEE.

This clone has just a few counts. The genes are TRBV11-3 and TRBJ2-1; 9 bases are a match to TRBD1. The length of the CDR3 is 15 residues. Germline V lookup: CDR1 SGHNT, CDR2 YENEEA. Unmatched junction bases numbered 8, after V lost 6 bases and J lost 5 bases. CDR3 protein: CASRSGTGINNEQFF. The CDR3 DNA follows: TGTGCCAGCAGATCCGGGACAGGGATAAACAATGAGCAGTTCTTC.

This chain links TRBV2 with TRBJ2-7; tentatively, D is TRBD1 (5 bases). V gave up 7 bases and J gave up 1 base, with 8 bases separating them. This CDR3 is built from 12 residues. Germline CDR1 SNHLY, CDR2 FYNNEI. The CDR3 DNA reads TGTGCCAGCAATGACAGATCCTACGAGCAGTACTTC. Translation: CASNDRSYEQYF.

This clone appeared a single time. The V gene is TRBV6-5, the J gene TRBJ2-5; D is perhaps TRBD1 (7 bases). The V gene's germline CDR1 is MNHEY and CDR2 SVGAGI. The CDR3 has 13 amino acids. Trimming took 4 bases from V and 4 from J, leaving 10 bases between them. The CDR3 sequence is CASSFQGGETQYF. CDR3 nucleotide sequence: TGTGCCAGCAGTTTCCAGGGGGGAGAGACCCAGTACTTC.

The chain is built from TRBV5-4 and TRBJ1-1; D call uncertain. This CDR3 comprises 15 residues. CDR1 and CDR2 from the germline V gene are SGHNT and YYREEE (reference sequence). Trimming shortened V by 1 base and J by 8 bases, and 18 bases separated the two germline ends. The CDR3 loop reads CASSLFDRRVPEAFF. The CDR3 nucleotides are TGTGCCAGCAGCTTGTTCGATCGTCGAGTCCCAGAAGCTTTCTTT.

The chain carries TRBV18 and TRBJ2-7; D uncertain. Looked up from germline, CDR1 is KGHSH and CDR2 is LQKENI. V lost 6 bases and J lost 2, with 11 bases in between. CDR3 size: 13 residues. The CDR3 region has the DNA TGTGCCAGCTCGCCGCGTCGAGCCTACGAGCAGTACTTC. This translates into CASSPRRAYEQYF.

This chain uses TRBV5-1 with TRBJ1-1; 7 positions match TRBD1. The CDR3 totals 15 residues. Germline V CDR1 and CDR2: SGHRS, YFSETQ. With V trimmed by 1 base and J by 0 bases, 3 bases remained unmatched. The CDR3 spells CASSLRQGLNTEAFF. CDR3 sequence (DNA): TGCGCCAGCAGCTTGAGACAGGGTCTGAACACTGAAGCTTTCTTT.

V is TRBV19 and J is TRBJ2-1, with 13 bases fitting TRBD2. Germline CDR1 is LNHDA and CDR2 is SQIVND (reference sequence). J was trimmed by 9 bases and V by 6 bases; bases with no gene match: 14. The CDR3 covers 17 residues. The CDR3 loop is CASRRRLRTSGSPEQFF. CDR3 coding DNA: TGTGCCAGTAGAAGGAGATTGCGGACTAGCGGGAGTCCTGAGCAGTTCTTC.

The CDR3 sequence is CASSSSQGFKGEQYF. The CDR3, as DNA: TGTGCCAGCAGCTCCTCCCAGGGATTTAAGGGCGAGCAGTACTTC. The chain joins TRBV7-2 to TRBJ2-7, with a weak D call TRBD1 (5 bases). The CDR3 length is 15 residues. CDR1 is SGHTA and CDR2 is FQGNSA in the germline V gene. With 4 bases removed from V and 6 bases from J, the gap between germline ends came to 19 bases.

The chain recombines TRBV7-3 with TRBJ2-1, with D possibly matching TRBD2 (5 bases). CDR3 size: 13 residues. Trimming cost V 5 bases and J 4 bases, with 9 bases left between them. CDR1 is SGHTA and CDR2 is FQGTGA in the germline V gene. CDR3 in DNA: TGTGCCAGCAGCCAGCCGGGATACAATGAGCAGTTCTTC. Translation: CASSQPGYNEQFF.

As for this clone: This likely stems from a read error, as it lies one base from a far larger clone. The chain uses TRBV5-4 and TRBJ1-2; D is perhaps TRBD1 (6 bases). The germline V gene has CDR1 SGHNT and CDR2 YYREEE (reference sequence). The ends were cut back, 0 bases at V and 8 bases at J, with 11 bases in the middle. The CDR3 contains 13 residues. The CDR3 region is CASSLEGVRGYTF. Here the CDR3 DNA reads TGTGCCAGCAGCTTGGAGGGGGTACGCGGCTACACCTTC.

The sample holds a few counts of this clone. Here the CDR3 reads CASRETSGANVLTF. DNA of the CDR3: TGTGCCAGCAGAGAAACTTCTGGGGCCAACGTCCTGACTTTC. The chain links TRBV14 to TRBJ2-6; unclear D gene. V dropped 6 bases and J dropped 1 base, with 7 bases sitting between them. Germline values: CDR1 SGHDN, CDR2 FVKESK. CDR3 length: 14 amino acids.

This clone was seen more than once but under ten times. The same CDR3 can be traced to other DNA sequences in this sample. The V call is TRBV19, the J call TRBJ1-1; D remains ambiguous. Trimming removed 4 bases from V and 2 bases from J, with 5 bases in between. The CDR3 length is 12 residues. Germline CDR1 is LNHDA and CDR2 is SQIVND (reference sequence). The CDR3 nucleotides read TGTGCCAGTAGTAACTTAAACACTGAAGCTTTCTTT. Translating gives CASSNLNTEAFF.

The rearrangement joins TRBV28 to TRBJ1-2, with unresolved D. The CDR3 sequence is 16 residues long. V was pared by 2 bases and J by 4 bases, with 17 bases between. Germline CDR1 reads MDHEN; CDR2 reads SYDVKM. The CDR3 is CASSLRSGLGPYGYTF. The CDR3, as DNA: TGTGCCAGCAGTTTAAGATCGGGCCTCGGACCCTATGGCTACACCTTC.

V gene TRBV4-2 combines with J gene TRBJ2-2; 9 positions agree with TRBD2. CDR1 is LGHNA, CDR2 YNFKEQ, per germline. With V trimmed by 0 bases and J by 6 bases, 2 bases remained unmatched. This CDR3 comprises 15 residues. Here the CDR3 reads CASSQDAGGPGELFF. The CDR3 DNA reads TGTGCCAGCAGCCAAGATGCGGGGGGGCCCGGGGAGCTGTTTTTT.

The genes are TRBV7-8 and TRBJ1-1; D call uncertain. Trimming cost V 5 bases and J 6 bases, with 13 bases left between them. CDR1 is SGHVS and CDR2 is FQNEAQ in the germline V gene. The CDR3 runs to 13 residues. CDR3 nucleotide sequence: TGTGCCAGCAGCCTACACGTTGGGCCTGAAGCTTTCTTT. Translated: CASSLHVGPEAFF. The full variable domain, completed using reference TRBV7-8 and TRBJ1-1, is GAGVSQSPRYKVAKRGQDVALRCDPISGHVSLFWYQQALGQGPEFLTYFQNEAQLDKSGLPSDRFFAERPEGSVSTLKIQRTQQEDSAVYLCASSLHVGPEAFFGQGTRLTVV.

This clone came up a few times. The chain has TRBV7-2 and TRBJ2-7; D uncertain. The V end lost 5 bases, the J end lost 0 bases, and 14 bases lay between the germline ends. Germline lookup yields CDR1 SGHTA and CDR2 FQGNSA. The CDR3 runs 15 residues. CDR3 DNA: TGTGCCAGCAGCCCGCTTGTAGTAAGCTCCTACGAGCAGTACTTC. It is translated as CASSPLVVSSYEQYF.

The rearrangement uses TRBV4-2 and TRBJ1-3, with D perhaps matching TRBD1 (5 bases). Trimming removed 0 bases at V and 4 bases at J, with 13 bases between. Germline CDR1 LGHNA, CDR2 YNFKEQ. CDR3 length equals 16 residues. CDR3 bases: TGTGCCAGCAGCCAAGATACCAGGGAGATGGGAAACACCATATATTTT. Its protein is CASSQDTREMGNTIYF.

The gene calls are TRBV4-3 and TRBJ1-2, with D uncertain. Germline V gene data show CDR1 as LGHNA and CDR2 as YSLEER. The CDR3 runs to 15 residues. V shed 0 bases and J shed 1 base, with 9 bases lying between them. Here the CDR3 reads CASSQEARRNYGYTF. The CDR3 DNA reads as TGCGCCAGCAGCCAAGAGGCCCGCCGTAACTATGGCTACACCTTC.

The V and J genes are TRBV7-9 and TRBJ1-4, with D unclear. Looked up from germline, CDR1 is SEHNR and CDR2 is FQNEAQ (reference sequence). The CDR3 length is 15 residues. V lost 2 bases and J 2 bases, leaving 9 bases between the germline ends. The CDR3 sequence is CASSLLGSTNEKLFF. CDR3 nucleotides: TGTGCCAGCAGCTTACTGGGCAGTACTAATGAAAAACTGTTTTTT.

By share of the sample, this clone is medium-sized. The J gene is TRBJ1-2, the V gene TRBV2; 9 bases fit TRBD1. Looked up from germline, CDR1 is SNHLY and CDR2 is FYNNEI. The trim removed 6 bases at V and 2 bases at J, leaving 7 bases unmatched. CDR3 length: 15 residues. CDR3 in amino acids: CASRPQGAMNYGYTF. In DNA, the CDR3 is TGTGCCAGCAGGCCACAGGGGGCCATGAACTATGGCTACACCTTC.

This rearrangement joins TRBV2 to TRBJ2-3; 7 bases fit TRBD1. The CDR3 is 14 residues long. Germline CDR1 SNHLY, CDR2 FYNNEI. After removal of 6 bases from V and 1 base from J, the junction contained 4 bases not matched to a gene. CDR3 sequence (DNA): TGTGCCAGCAGCTACAGGGGAGGCACAGATACGCAGTATTTT. Translating gives CASSYRGGTDTQYF. The full variable domain, with the rest looked up from reference TRBV2 and TRBJ2-3, is EPEVTQTPSHQVTQMGQEVILRCVPISNHLYFYWYRQILGQKVEFLVSFYNNEISEKSEIFDDQFSVERPDGSNFTLKIRSTKLEDSAMYFCASSYRGGTDTQYFGPGTRLTVL.